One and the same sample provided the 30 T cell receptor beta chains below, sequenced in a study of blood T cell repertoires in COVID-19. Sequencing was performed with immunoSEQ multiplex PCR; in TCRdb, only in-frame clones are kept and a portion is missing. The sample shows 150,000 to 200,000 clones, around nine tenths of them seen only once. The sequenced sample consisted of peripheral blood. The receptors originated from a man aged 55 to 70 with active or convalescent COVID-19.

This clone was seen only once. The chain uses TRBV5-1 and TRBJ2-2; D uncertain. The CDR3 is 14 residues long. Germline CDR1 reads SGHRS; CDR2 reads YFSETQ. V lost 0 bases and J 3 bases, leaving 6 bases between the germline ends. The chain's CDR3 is CASSLVFDTGELFF. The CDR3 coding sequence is TGCGCCAGCAGCTTGGTGTTCGACACCGGGGAGCTGTTTTTT.

Here the CDR3 DNA reads TGTGCCAGCAGCATGGACAGTGGGGTCTCCTACAATGAGCAGTTCTTC. Translation: CASSMDSGVSYNEQFF. The V gene is TRBV7-8, the J gene TRBJ2-1; TRBD1 is a possible D gene (6 bases). Germline values: CDR1 SGHVS, CDR2 FQNEAQ. The CDR3 has 16 amino acids. Trimming took off 5 bases at V and 0 bases at J, with 14 bases between the two ends.

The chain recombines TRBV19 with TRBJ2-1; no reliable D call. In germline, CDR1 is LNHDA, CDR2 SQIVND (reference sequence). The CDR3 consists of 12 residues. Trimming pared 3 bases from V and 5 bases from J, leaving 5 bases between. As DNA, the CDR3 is TGTGCCAGTAGTATTCAGGACAATGAGCAGTTCTTC. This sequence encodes CASSIQDNEQFF.

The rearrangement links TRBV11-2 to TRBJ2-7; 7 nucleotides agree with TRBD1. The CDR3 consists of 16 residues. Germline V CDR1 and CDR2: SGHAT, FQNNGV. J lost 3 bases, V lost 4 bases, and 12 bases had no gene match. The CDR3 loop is CASSSENRDSHYEQYF. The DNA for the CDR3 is TGTGCCAGCAGCTCGGAGAACCGGGACAGCCACTACGAGCAGTACTTC.

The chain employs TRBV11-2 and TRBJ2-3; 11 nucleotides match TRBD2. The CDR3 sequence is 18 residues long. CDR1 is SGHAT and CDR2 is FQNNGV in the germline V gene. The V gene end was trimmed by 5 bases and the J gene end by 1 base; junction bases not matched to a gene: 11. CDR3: CASSHKAGLAACTDTQYF. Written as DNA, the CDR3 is TGTGCCAGCAGCCACAAGGCGGGACTAGCGGCTTGCACAGATACGCAGTATTTT.

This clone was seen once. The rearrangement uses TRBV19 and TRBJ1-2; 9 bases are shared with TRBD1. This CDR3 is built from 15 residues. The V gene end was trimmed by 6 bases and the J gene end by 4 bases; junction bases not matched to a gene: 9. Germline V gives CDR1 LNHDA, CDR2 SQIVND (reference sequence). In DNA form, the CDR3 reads TGTGCCAGTAGAGCCGGGACAGGGATCTTCTATGGCTACACCTTC. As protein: CASRAGTGIFYGYTF.

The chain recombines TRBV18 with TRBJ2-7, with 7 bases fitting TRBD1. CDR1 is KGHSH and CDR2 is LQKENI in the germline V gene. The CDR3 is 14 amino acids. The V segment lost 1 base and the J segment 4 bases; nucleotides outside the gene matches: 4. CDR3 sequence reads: CASSPLQGVYEQYF. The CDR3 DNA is TGTGCCAGCTCACCACTTCAGGGGGTGTACGAGCAGTACTTC.

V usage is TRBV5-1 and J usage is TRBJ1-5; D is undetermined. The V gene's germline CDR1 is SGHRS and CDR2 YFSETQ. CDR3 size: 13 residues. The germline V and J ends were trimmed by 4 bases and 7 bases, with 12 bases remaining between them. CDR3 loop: CASSPEGVQPQHF. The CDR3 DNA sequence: TGCGCCAGCAGCCCGGAGGGAGTCCAGCCCCAGCATTTT.

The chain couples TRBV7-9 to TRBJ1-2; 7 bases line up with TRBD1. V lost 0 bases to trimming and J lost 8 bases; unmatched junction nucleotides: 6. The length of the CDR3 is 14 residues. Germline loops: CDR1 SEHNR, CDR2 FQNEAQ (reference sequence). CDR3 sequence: CASSLAEGAGGYTF. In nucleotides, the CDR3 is TGTGCCAGCAGCTTAGCGGAGGGGGCCGGAGGCTACACCTTC.

CDR3 nucleotides: TGTGCCAGCAGCTTAGTAGGCCCGGAGATGGGCTACAATGAGCAGTTCTTC. This sequence encodes CASSLVGPEMGYNEQFF. V gene TRBV11-3 combines with J gene TRBJ2-1; D is unresolved. V was pared by 1 base and J by 3 bases, with 16 bases between. Germline V gene sequence: CDR1 SGHNT, CDR2 YENEEA. The CDR3 is 17 residues long. The full variable domain, rest sourced from reference TRBV11-3 and TRBJ2-1, is EAGVVQSPRYKIIEKKQPVAFWCNPISGHNTLYWYLQNLGQGPELLIRYENEEAVDDSQLPKDRFSAERLKGVDSTLKIQPAELGDSAVYLCASSLVGPEMGYNEQFFGPGTRLTVL.

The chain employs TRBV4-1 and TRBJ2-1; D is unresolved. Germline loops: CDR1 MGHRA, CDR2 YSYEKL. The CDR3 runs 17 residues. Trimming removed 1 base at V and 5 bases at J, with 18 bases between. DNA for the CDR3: TGCGCCAGCAGCCAAGCTAGTTCACAATCGTCAAACAATGAGCAGTTCTTC. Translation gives CASSQASSQSSNNEQFF.

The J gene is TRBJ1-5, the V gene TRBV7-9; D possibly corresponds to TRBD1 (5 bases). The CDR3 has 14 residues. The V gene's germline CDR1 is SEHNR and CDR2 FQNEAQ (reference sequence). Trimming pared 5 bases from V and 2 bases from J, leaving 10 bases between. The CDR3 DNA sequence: TGTGCCAGCAGCCGCTCGGGGGGCAATCAGCCCCAGCATTTT. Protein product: CASSRSGGNQPQHF.

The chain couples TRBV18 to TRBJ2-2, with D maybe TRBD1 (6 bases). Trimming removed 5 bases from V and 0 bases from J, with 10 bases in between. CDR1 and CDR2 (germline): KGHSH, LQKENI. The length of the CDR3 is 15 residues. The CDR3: CASSSTGTNTGELFF. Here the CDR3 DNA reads TGTGCCAGCTCAAGCACAGGGACGAACACCGGGGAGCTGTTTTTT.

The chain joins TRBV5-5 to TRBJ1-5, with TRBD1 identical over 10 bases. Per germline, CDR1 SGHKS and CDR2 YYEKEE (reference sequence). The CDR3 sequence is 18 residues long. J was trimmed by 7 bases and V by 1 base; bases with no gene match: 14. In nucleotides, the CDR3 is TGTGCCAGCAGCTTGAGGGTGAATCCCGGGACAGGGGCACAGCCCCAGCATTTT. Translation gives CASSLRVNPGTGAQPQHF.

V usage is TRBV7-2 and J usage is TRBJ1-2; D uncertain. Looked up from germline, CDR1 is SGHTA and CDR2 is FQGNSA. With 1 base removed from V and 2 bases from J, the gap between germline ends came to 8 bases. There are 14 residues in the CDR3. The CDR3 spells CASSLGFSNYGYTF. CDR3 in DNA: TGTGCCAGCAGCTTAGGTTTTAGCAACTATGGCTACACCTTC. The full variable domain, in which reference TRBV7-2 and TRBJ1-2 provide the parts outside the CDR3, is GAGVSQSPSNKVTEKGKDVELRCDPISGHTALYWYRQSLGQGLEFLIYFQGNSAPDKSGLPSDRFSAERTGGSVSTLTIQRTQQEDSAVYLCASSLGFSNYGYTFGSGTRLTVV.

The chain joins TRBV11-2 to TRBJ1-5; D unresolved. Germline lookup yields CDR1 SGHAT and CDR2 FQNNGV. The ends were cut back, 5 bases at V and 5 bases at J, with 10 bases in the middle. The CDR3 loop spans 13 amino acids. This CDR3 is CASSPGFDQPQHF. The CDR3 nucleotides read TGTGCCAGCAGCCCCGGTTTTGATCAGCCCCAGCATTTT. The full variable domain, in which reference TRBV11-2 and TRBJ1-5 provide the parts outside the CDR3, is EAGVAQSPRYKIIEKRQSVAFWCNPISGHATLYWYQQILGQGPKLLIQFQNNGVVDDSQLPKDRFSAERLKGVDSTLKIQPAKLEDSAVYLCASSPGFDQPQHFGDGTRLSIL.

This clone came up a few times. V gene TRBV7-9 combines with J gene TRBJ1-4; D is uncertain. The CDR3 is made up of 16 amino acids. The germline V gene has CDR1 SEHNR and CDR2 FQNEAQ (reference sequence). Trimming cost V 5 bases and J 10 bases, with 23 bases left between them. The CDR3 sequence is CASSPSEGEALGKLFF. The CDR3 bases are TGTGCCAGCAGCCCCTCTGAGGGAGAGGCCTTAGGAAAACTGTTTTTT.

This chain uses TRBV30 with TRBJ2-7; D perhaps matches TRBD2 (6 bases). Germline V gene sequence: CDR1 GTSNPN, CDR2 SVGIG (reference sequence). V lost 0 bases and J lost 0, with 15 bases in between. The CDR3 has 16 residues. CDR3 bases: TGTGCCTGGAGTGTACCCGGGAGTGGAAGCTCCTACGAGCAGTACTTC. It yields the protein CAWSVPGSGSSYEQYF. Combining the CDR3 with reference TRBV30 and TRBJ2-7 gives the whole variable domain SQTIHQWPATLVQPVGSPLSLECTVEGTSNPNLYWYRQAAGRGLQLLFYSVGIGQISSEVPQNLSASRPQDRQFILSSKKLLLSDSGFYLCAWSVPGSGSSYEQYFGPGTRLTVT.

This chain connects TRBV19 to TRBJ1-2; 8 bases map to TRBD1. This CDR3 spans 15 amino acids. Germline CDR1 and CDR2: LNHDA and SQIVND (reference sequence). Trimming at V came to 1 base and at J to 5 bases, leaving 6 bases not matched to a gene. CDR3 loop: CASSIGTGTGYGYTF. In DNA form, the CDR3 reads TGTGCCAGTAGTATAGGAACCGGGACAGGTTATGGCTACACCTTC.

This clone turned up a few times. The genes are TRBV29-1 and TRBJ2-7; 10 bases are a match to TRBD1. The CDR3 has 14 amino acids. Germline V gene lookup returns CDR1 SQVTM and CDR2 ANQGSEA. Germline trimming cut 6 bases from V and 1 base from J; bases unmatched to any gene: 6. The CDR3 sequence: CSVEGQGPSYEQYF. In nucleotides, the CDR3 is TGCAGCGTGGAGGGACAGGGGCCGTCCTACGAGCAGTACTTC.

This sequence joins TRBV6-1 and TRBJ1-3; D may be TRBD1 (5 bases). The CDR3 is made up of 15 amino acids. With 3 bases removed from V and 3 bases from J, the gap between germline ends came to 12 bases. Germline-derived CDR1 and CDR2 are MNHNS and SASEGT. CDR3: CASSEQGVSGNTIYF. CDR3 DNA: TGTGCCAGCAGTGAGCAGGGCGTAAGTGGAAACACCATATATTTT.

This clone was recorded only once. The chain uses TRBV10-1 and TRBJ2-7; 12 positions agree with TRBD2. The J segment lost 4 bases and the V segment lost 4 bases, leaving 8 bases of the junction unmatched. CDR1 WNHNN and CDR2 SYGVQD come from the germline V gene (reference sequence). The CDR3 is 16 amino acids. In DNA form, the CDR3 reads TGCGCCAGCAGTGTTAAACGGACTAGCGGGGTTTACGAGCAGTACTTC. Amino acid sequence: CASSVKRTSGVYEQYF.

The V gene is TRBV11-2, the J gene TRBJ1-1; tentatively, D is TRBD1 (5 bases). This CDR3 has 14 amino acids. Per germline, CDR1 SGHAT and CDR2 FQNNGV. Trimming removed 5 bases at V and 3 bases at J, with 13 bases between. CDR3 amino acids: CASSTGGLYTEAFF. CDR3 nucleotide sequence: TGTGCCAGCAGCACCGGGGGACTTTACACTGAAGCTTTCTTT.

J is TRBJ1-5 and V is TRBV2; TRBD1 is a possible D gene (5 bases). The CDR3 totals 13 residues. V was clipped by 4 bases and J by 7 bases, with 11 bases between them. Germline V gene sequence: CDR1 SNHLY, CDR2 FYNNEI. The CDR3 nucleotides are TGTGCCAGCAGTGGACAGTGGACGCAGCCCCAGCATTTT. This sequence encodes CASSGQWTQPQHF.

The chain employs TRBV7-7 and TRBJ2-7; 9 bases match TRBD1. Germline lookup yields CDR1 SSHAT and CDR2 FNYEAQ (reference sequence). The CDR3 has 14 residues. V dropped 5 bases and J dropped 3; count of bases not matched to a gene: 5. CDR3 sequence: CASSIGQGNYEQYF. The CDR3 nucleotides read TGTGCCAGCAGCATTGGACAGGGGAACTACGAGCAGTACTTC.

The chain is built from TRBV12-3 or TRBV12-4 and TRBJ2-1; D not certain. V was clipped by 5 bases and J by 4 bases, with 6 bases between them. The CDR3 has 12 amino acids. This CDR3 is CASSPQYNEQFF. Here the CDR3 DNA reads TGTGCCAGCAGTCCCCAATACAATGAGCAGTTCTTC.

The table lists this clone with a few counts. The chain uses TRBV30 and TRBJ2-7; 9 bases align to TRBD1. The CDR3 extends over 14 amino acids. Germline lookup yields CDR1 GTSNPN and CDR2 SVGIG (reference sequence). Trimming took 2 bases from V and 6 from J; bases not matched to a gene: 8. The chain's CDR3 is CAWSRTGVESEQYF. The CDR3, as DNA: TGTGCCTGGAGTCGGACAGGGGTAGAATCCGAGCAGTACTTC.

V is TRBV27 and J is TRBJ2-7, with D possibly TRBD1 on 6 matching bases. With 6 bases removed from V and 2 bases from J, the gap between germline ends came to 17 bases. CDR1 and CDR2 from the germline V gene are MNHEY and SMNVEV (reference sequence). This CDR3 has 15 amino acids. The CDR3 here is CASRYRDTGAYEQYF. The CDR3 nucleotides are TGTGCCAGCAGATACCGGGACACCGGGGCCTACGAGCAGTACTTC.

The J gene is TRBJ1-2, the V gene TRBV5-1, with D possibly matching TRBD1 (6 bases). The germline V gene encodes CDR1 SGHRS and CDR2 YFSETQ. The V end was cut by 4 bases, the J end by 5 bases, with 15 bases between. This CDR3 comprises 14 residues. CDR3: CASSVRGKEYGYTF. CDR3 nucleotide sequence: TGCGCCAGCAGCGTGAGGGGGAAGGAGTATGGCTACACCTTC.

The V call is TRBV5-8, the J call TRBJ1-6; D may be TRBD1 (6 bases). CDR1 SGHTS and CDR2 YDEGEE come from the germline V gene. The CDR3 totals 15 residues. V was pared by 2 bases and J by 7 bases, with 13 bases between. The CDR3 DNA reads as TGTGCCAGCAGCTTCCGGGGGGCCGGGAATTCACCCCTCCACTTT. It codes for CASSFRGAGNSPLHF.